The 20 T cell receptor beta chains given below trace back to one sample, sequenced in a study of T cells after yellow fever vaccination. From the 5' RACE reads, TCRdb called clonotypes with MiXCR, one entry per CDR3 protein. The sample has a few hundred thousand distinct CDR3 sequences, 4.1% seen once; the top ten hold around 25%. This sample comprised PBMCs, obtained 5 days after the yellow fever booster vaccination. The receptor set was obtained from a man aged 18 to 35 who received the YFV17D yellow fever vaccine.

This clonotype was seen more than once but under ten times. This sequence joins TRBV20-1 and TRBJ2-7, with D perhaps TRBD1 (6 bases). This CDR3 is built from 14 residues. V lost 5 bases and J lost 3, with 17 bases in between. CDR1 and CDR2 from the germline V gene are DFQATT and SNEGSKA (reference sequence). The CDR3: CSAVHLRGYYEQYV. CDR3 sequence (DNA): TGCAGTGCTGTCCACTTAAGGGGGTACTACGAGCAGTACGTC.

At least ten counts were recorded for this clonotype. The chain carries TRBV5-1 and TRBJ1-1; D unclear. The germline V gene encodes CDR1 SGHRS and CDR2 YFSETQ. Deletions cut 4 bases from V and 0 bases from J, with 13 bases between. There are 15 residues in the CDR3. This chain's CDR3 is CASSATKGMNTEAFF. Here the CDR3 DNA reads TGCGCCAGCAGCGCGACAAAAGGGATGAACACTGAAGCTTTCTTT.

This chain connects TRBV4-2 to TRBJ2-1; D call uncertain. Germline CDR1 reads LGHNA; CDR2 reads YNFKEQ. The CDR3 extends over 16 amino acids. Trimming removed 2 bases at V and 4 bases at J, with 15 bases between. Here the CDR3 DNA reads TGTGCCAGCAGCCAACTTGACTGGCCACTTTACAATGAGCAGTTCTTC. It codes for CASSQLDWPLYNEQFF.

This clonotype was seen more than once but under ten times. This chain uses TRBV9 with TRBJ2-7; D might be TRBD2 (5 bases). Between the trimmed V and J ends, which lost 4 bases and 4 bases, there was a span of 18 bases. The CDR3 extends over 15 amino acids. The V gene's germline CDR1 is SGDLS and CDR2 YYNGEE. The CDR3 loop is CASSLGWTEAYEQYV. The CDR3 nucleotides read TGTGCCAGCAGCCTAGGGTGGACGGAGGCTTACGAGCAGTACGTC.

The chain couples TRBV4-2 to TRBJ1-4; D call uncertain. Between the trimmed V and J ends, which lost 4 bases and 7 bases, there was a span of 19 bases. Germline loops: CDR1 LGHNA, CDR2 YNFKEQ. There are 16 residues in the CDR3. The CDR3 coding sequence is TGTGCCAGCAGCCCGCCCTATCTCCCCCGTAGTGAAAAACTGTTTTTT. Translation: CASSPPYLPRSEKLFF.

Many counts were recorded for this clonotype. V usage is TRBV6-2 or TRBV6-3 and J usage is TRBJ1-5; D unclear. Trimming left V 5 bases short and J 5 bases short, with 16 bases between. The CDR3 runs 15 residues. Germline-derived CDR1 and CDR2 are MNHEY and SVGEGT. CDR3 protein: CASSAMASADQPQHF. The CDR3 DNA is TGTGCCAGCAGTGCGATGGCCAGCGCCGATCAGCCCCAGCATTTT.

V usage is TRBV15 and J usage is TRBJ1-6; tentatively, D is TRBD1 (6 bases). V lost 5 bases, J lost 7 bases, and 21 bases lay in between. Germline V gene data show CDR1 as LNHNV and CDR2 as YYDKDF (reference sequence). The CDR3 has 17 amino acids. The CDR3 sequence is CATSSAAGHPSNSPLHF. The CDR3, as DNA: TGTGCCACCAGCTCTGCGGCGGGACACCCGAGCAATTCACCCCTCCACTTT.

The rearrangement uses TRBV20-1 and TRBJ2-5; perhaps TRBD2 as D (6 bases). Germline CDR1 is DFQATT and CDR2 is SNEGSKA (reference sequence). This CDR3 is built from 18 residues. The V gene lost 3 bases and the J gene lost 2 bases, with 25 bases spanning the gap. The CDR3 DNA reads as TGCAGTGCTAGGGGACTGGGGTCGCTGGGACCCTTACAAGAGACCCAGTACTTC. Translating it yields CSARGLGSLGPLQETQYF.

This clonotype was recorded a few times. This chain links TRBV5-1 with TRBJ1-1; D possibly corresponds to TRBD1 (5 bases). Trimming took off 5 bases at V and 3 bases at J, with 14 bases between the two ends. CDR1 and CDR2 (germline): SGHRS, YFSETQ. This CDR3 region has 14 residues. As DNA, the CDR3 is TGCGCCAGCAGTCAGGGTATAGCAGACACTGAAGCTTTCTTT. This codes for CASSQGIADTEAFF.

The chain joins TRBV20-1 to TRBJ1-4; no definite D call. The CDR3 spans 9 residues. In germline, CDR1 is DFQATT, CDR2 SNEGSKA (reference sequence). V lost 7 bases and J 4 bases, leaving 1 base between the germline ends. The CDR3 spells CSGNEKLFF. CDR3 sequence (DNA): TGCAGTGGTAATGAAAAACTGTTTTTT.

This clonotype was observed at least ten times. This sequence joins TRBV4-1 and TRBJ2-4, with D perhaps TRBD1 or TRBD2 (5 bases each). CDR1 MGHRA and CDR2 YSYEKL come from the germline V gene. Trimming removed 8 bases at V and 2 bases at J, with 22 bases between. This CDR3 has 17 residues. Here the CDR3 DNA reads TGCGCCAGCGCTTCCCCGGGGCAGGGAATGTCCAAAAACATTCAGTACTTC. Amino acids: CASASPGQGMSKNIQYF.

CDR3 DNA sequence: TGTGCCAGCAGCTCAAGCACGGGTCACACTGAAGCTTTCTTT. Its protein is CASSSSTGHTEAFF. J is TRBJ1-1 and V is TRBV5-5; D is uncertain. CDR1 is SGHKS, CDR2 YYEKEE, per germline (reference sequence). The CDR3 is 14 amino acids. V lost 3 bases and J 3 bases, leaving 12 bases between the germline ends.

This clonotype was observed many times. The rearrangement uses TRBV7-9 and TRBJ2-7, with 9 bases that match TRBD1. The CDR3 totals 15 residues. Germline CDR1 and CDR2: SEHNR and FQNEAQ (reference sequence). V lost 3 bases to trimming and J lost 1 base; unmatched junction nucleotides: 4. The DNA of the CDR3 is TGTGCCAGCAGCTTCCCCGGGACAGGGTCCTACGAGCAGTACTTC. It is translated as CASSFPGTGSYEQYF.

This clonotype appeared a few times. The chain is built from TRBV20-1 and TRBJ1-1, with D hard to call. Germline V gene sequence: CDR1 DFQATT, CDR2 SNEGSKA (reference sequence). The CDR3 runs 13 residues. V was shortened by 3 bases and J by 0 bases, with 8 bases between the two germline ends. In DNA form, the CDR3 reads TGCAGTGCTAGCAGTCTCATGAACACTGAAGCTTTCTTT. Translated: CSASSLMNTEAFF.

V gene TRBV11-2 combines with J gene TRBJ2-1, with D uncertain. CDR1 SGHAT and CDR2 FQNNGV come from the germline V gene. CDR3 length equals 14 residues. V was pared by 0 bases and J by 7 bases, with 10 bases between. In DNA form, the CDR3 reads TGTGCCAGCAGCTTAGATCACCTATCGAATGAGCAGTTCTTC. Protein sequence: CASSLDHLSNEQFF.

The sample holds many counts of this clonotype. V and J are TRBV20-1 and TRBJ2-7; D gene ambiguous. The length of the CDR3 is 13 residues. Between the trimmed V and J ends, which lost 6 bases and 3 bases, there was a span of 15 bases. Germline CDR1 is DFQATT and CDR2 is SNEGSKA (reference sequence). CDR3 nucleotides: TGCAGTGCCAAGGGATCGCACTACTACGAGCAGTACTTC. The encoded protein is CSAKGSHYYEQYF.

This clonotype was seen many times. The chain combines TRBV3-1 with TRBJ1-6, with TRBD1 as a possible D gene (5 bases). This CDR3 comprises 14 residues. The V gene's germline CDR1 is LGHDT and CDR2 YNNKEL (reference sequence). V dropped 2 bases and J dropped 8 bases, with 10 bases sitting between them. CDR3: CASSQFGGDSPLHF. The CDR3 bases are TGTGCCAGCAGCCAATTCGGAGGGGATTCACCCCTCCACTTT.

This chain connects TRBV5-1 to TRBJ1-3; D perhaps matches TRBD1 (5 bases). The CDR3 has 13 residues. Germline assignment: CDR1 SGHRS and CDR2 YFSETQ. Trimming took off 5 bases at V and 6 bases at J, with 12 bases between the two ends. The CDR3 DNA reads as TGCGCCAGCAGTCTCGGCAGGGAAAACACCATATATTTT. Its protein is CASSLGRENTIYF.

This chain connects TRBV5-6 to TRBJ1-2, with unresolved D. The germline V and J ends were trimmed by 2 bases and 4 bases, with 12 bases remaining between them. CDR1 SGHDT and CDR2 YYEEEE come from the germline V gene. CDR3 length: 14 residues. The CDR3 bases are TGTGCCAGCAGCTTTGATTCTGGCAGCTATGGCTACACCTTC. Encoded protein: CASSFDSGSYGYTF. Filled out from reference TRBV5-6 and TRBJ1-2, the complete variable domain reads DAGVTQSPTHLIKTRGQQVTLRCSPKSGHDTVSWYQQALGQGPQFIFQYYEEEERQRGNFPDRFSGHQFPNYSSELNVNALLLGDSALYLCASSFDSGSYGYTFGSGTRLTVV.

This clonotype has just a few counts. The chain has TRBV9 and TRBJ2-1; TRBD2 aligns across 9 bases. V trimming: 2 bases; J trimming: 5 bases; junction bases outside the gene matches: 8. The germline CDR1 and CDR2 sequences are SGDLS and YYNGEE. The CDR3 is 16 amino acids. The CDR3 DNA is TGTGCCAGCAGCGTCAATCTAGCGGGGTTACACAATGAGCAGTTCTTC. It is translated as CASSVNLAGLHNEQFF.